A selection of T cell receptor beta chains follows, all from one sample in a study of blood T cell repertoires in COVID-19. Using immunoSEQ multiplex PCR, the repertoire was profiled, and TCRdb retains in-frame clones only, with some absent. The table has approximately 90,000 clones, around 87% seen once. Sequencing was done on a sample of peripheral blood. The receptors shown here come from a human donor with acute or convalescent COVID-19. The donor label of this sample is uncertain. The CDR3 runs from the conserved cysteine through the conserved F or W. The D gene is left open where the match is weak. Clone size is given for some rows only: seen once, a few or many times, or a class if the clone is expanded.

v_call,j_call,d_call,clone_size,cdr3_aa,cdr3_nt
TRBV4-3,TRBJ1-6,-,once,CASSQSGAYNSPLHF,TGCGCCAGCAGCCAGTCCGGGGCCTATAATTCACCCCTCCACTTT
TRBV4-3,TRBJ1-6,-,-,CASSQDRGQDPNSPLHF,TGCGCCAGCAGCCAAGATAGGGGCCAAGACCCTAATTCACCCCTCCACTTT
TRBV7-9,TRBJ2-7,TRBD1,-,CASSPTRDRVNEQYF,TGTGCCAGCAGCCCGACCCGGGACAGAGTAAACGAGCAGTACTTC
TRBV7-8,TRBJ2-1,-,-,CAIAVNSYNEQFF,TGTGCGATCGCGGTGAATTCCTACAATGAGCAGTTCTTC
TRBV18,TRBJ1-5,TRBD1,-,CASSPQTGSGNQPQHF,TGTGCCAGCTCACCTCAGACAGGGTCGGGCAATCAGCCCCAGCATTTT
TRBV4-3,TRBJ2-2,TRBD2,-,CASRGGSSNTGELFF,TGCGCCAGCAGGGGGGGGTCCAGCAACACCGGGGAGCTGTTTTTT
TRBV7-2,TRBJ1-2,-,-,CASSFTPSEDGYTF,TGTGCCAGCAGCTTCACCCCTTCAGAGGATGGCTACACCTTC
TRBV21-1,TRBJ1-4,-,-,CASSKVVRVGEKLFF,TGTGCCAGCAGCAAAGTAGTGAGGGTAGGGGAAAAACTGTTTTTT
TRBV2,TRBJ1-1,-,-,CASTLRETSTEAFF,TGTGCCAGCACCTTGCGGGAGACGAGCACTGAAGCTTTCTTT
TRBV28,TRBJ1-4,-,-,CASSFPGGNEKLFF,TGTGCCAGCAGTTTCCCCGGGGGTAATGAAAAACTGTTTTTT
TRBV18,TRBJ1-2,-,-,CASSPGRSGYTF,TGTGCCAGCTCACCAGGCAGGTCTGGCTACACCTTC
TRBV6-4,TRBJ2-1,TRBD2,-,CASSEGLAGNDEQFF,TGTGCCAGCAGTGAGGGACTAGCGGGTAACGATGAGCAGTTCTTC
TRBV19,TRBJ1-6,-,-,CASSIEESAPLHF,TGTGCCAGTAGTATTGAGGAGTCGGCACCCCTCCACTTT
TRBV15,TRBJ1-3,-,-,CATSREDSYSGNTIYF,TGTGCCACCAGCAGAGAAGACTCTTACTCTGGAAACACCATATATTTT
TRBV18,TRBJ2-5,-,-,CASSPDREETQYF,TGTGCCAGCTCACCAGATAGGGAGGAGACCCAGTACTTC
TRBV9,TRBJ2-2,-,-,CASSAASSRTGELFF,TGTGCCAGCAGCGCCGCTAGCTCGCGCACCGGGGAGCTGTTTTTT
TRBV3-1/TRBV3-2,TRBJ1-2,-,-,CASSRQSSNYGYTF,TGTGCCAGCTCGAGACAGAGCTCTAACTATGGCTACACCTTC
TRBV5-1,TRBJ1-1,TRBD1,-,CASSLGTWDRDTEAFF,TGCGCCAGCAGCTTGGGGACCTGGGACAGGGACACTGAAGCTTTCTTT
TRBV6-6,TRBJ1-4,-,-,CASSYSREKLFF,TGTGCCAGCAGTTACTCGCGTGAAAAACTGTTTTTT
TRBV2,TRBJ2-7,TRBD2,-,CASNRGGGIYEQYF,TGTGCCAGCAACCGCGGCGGGGGAATTTACGAGCAGTACTTC
TRBV4-3,TRBJ1-5,-,once,CASSQDRGMSQPQHF,TGCGCCAGCAGCCAAGATCGAGGAATGTCTCAGCCCCAGCATTTT
TRBV5-4,TRBJ2-2,-,few,CASSRVSRTGELFF,TGTGCCAGCAGCCGCGTTTCTAGGACCGGGGAGCTGTTTTTT
TRBV27,TRBJ1-3,-,-,CASSFGGTNSGNTIYF,TGTGCCAGCAGTTTCGGGGGAACCAACTCTGGAAACACCATATATTTT
TRBV24-1,TRBJ2-7,-,-,CATSDPGKEGYEQYF,TGTGCCACCAGTGACCCAGGGAAGGAAGGCTACGAGCAGTACTTC
TRBV10-3,TRBJ2-7,-,-,CAITTGQISYEQYF,TGTGCCATCACCACCGGACAGATATCCTACGAGCAGTACTTC
TRBV5-1,TRBJ2-1,TRBD2,-,CASSAGLAYNEQFF,TGCGCCAGCAGCGCGGGACTAGCGTACAATGAGCAGTTCTTC
TRBV20-1,TRBJ1-2,-,-,CSATGNYGYTF,TGCAGTGCTACAGGGAACTATGGCTACACCTTC
TRBV5-8,TRBJ1-6,-,-,CASSLVYTRNSPLHF,TGTGCCAGCAGCTTGGTTTACACTAGAAATTCACCCCTCCACTTT
TRBV10-2,TRBJ1-1,-,-,CASSFDRLNTEAFF,TGCGCCAGCAGTTTTGACAGATTGAACACTGAAGCTTTCTTT
TRBV7-9,TRBJ1-1,-,-,CASSTGSNTEAFF,TGTGCCAGCAGCACAGGATCGAACACTGAAGCTTTCTTT
TRBV27,TRBJ2-5,TRBD1,-,CASSTRQGRETQYF,TGTGCCAGCAGTACAAGACAGGGAAGAGAGACCCAGTACTTC
TRBV11-2,TRBJ1-4,TRBD1,-,CASSLDWTGPNEKLFF,TGTGCCAGCAGCTTAGATTGGACAGGGCCTAATGAAAAACTGTTTTTT
TRBV3-1/TRBV3-2,TRBJ1-6,-,few,CASSQDWDTESPLHF,TGTGCCAGCAGCCAAGATTGGGACACCGAATCACCCCTCCACTTT
TRBV11-2,TRBJ2-3,-,-,CASSLAVQRADTQYF,TGTGCCAGCAGCTTAGCCGTCCAGCGCGCAGATACGCAGTATTTT
TRBV7-2,TRBJ2-3,-,-,CASSDSLTRGTQYF,TGTGCCAGCAGCGACTCCCTAACTAGAGGGACGCAGTATTTT
TRBV19,TRBJ2-4,-,-,CASSIGQGWAKNIQYF,TGTGCCAGTAGTATAGGTCAGGGTTGGGCCAAAAACATTCAGTACTTC
TRBV30,TRBJ1-2,TRBD1,-,CAWRIQGTYYGYTF,TGTGCCTGGAGAATACAGGGGACTTACTATGGCTACACCTTC